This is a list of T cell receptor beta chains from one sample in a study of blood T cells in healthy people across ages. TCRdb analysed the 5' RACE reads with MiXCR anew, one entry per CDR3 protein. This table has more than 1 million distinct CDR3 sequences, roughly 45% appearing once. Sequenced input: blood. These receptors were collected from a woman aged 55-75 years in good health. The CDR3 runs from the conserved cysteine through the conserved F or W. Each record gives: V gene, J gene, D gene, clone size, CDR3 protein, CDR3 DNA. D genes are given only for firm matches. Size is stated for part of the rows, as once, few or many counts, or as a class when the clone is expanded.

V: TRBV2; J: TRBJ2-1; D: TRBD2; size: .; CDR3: CASSPGSGRERRQFF; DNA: TGTGCCAGCAGCCCAGGAAGCGGGAGGGAAAGGAGGCAGTTCTTC
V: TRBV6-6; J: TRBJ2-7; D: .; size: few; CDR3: CASSKDGVGAGEQYF; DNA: TGTGCCAGCAGTAAAGATGGGGTGGGGGCAGGCGAGCAGTACTTC
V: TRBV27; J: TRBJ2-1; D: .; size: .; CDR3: CASKLALTGDSYNEQFF; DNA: TGTGCCAGCAAACTAGCCTTAACCGGGGACTCCTACAATGAGCAGTTCTTC
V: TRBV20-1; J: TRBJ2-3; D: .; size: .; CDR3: CSTQRSGLTDTQYF; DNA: TGCAGTACTCAAAGGAGCGGACTAACAGATACGCAGTATTTT
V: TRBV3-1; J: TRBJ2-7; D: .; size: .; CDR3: CASSNGRTYEQYF; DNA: TGTGCCAGCAGCAACGGACGGACCTACGAGCAGTACTTC
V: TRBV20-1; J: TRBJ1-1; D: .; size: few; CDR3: CSARDHLAGLNTEAFF; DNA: TGCAGTGCTAGAGATCACTTAGCCGGATTGAACACTGAAGCTTTCTTT
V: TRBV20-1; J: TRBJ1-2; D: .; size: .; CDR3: CSATGRANYGYTF; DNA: TGCAGTGCTACGGGTAGGGCGAACTATGGCTACACCTTC
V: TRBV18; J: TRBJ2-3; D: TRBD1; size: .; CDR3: CASSPIGQGSTDTQYF; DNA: TGTGCCAGCTCACCAATAGGACAGGGGAGCACAGATACGCAGTATTTT
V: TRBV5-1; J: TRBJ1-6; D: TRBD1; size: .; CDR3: CASSFITGDSPLHF; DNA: TGCGCCAGCAGCTTCATCACAGGGGATTCACCCCTCCACTTT
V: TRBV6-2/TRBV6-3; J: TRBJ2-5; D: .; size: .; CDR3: CASSLLIRDTQYF; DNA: TGTGCCAGCAGCCTCCTAATCCGGGACACCCAGTACTTC
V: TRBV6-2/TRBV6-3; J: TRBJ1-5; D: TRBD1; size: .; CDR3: CASSRTGPSSQPQHF; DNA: TGTGCCAGCAGCCGGACAGGGCCCTCCTCTCAGCCCCAGCATTTT
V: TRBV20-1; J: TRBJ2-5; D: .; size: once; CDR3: CSARVRRTQETQYF; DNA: TGCAGTGCCCGAGTGAGGCGGACCCAAGAGACCCAGTACTTC
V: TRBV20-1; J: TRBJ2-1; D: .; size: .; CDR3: CSATVRAGISSYNEQFF; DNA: TGCAGTGCTACTGTTCGGGCAGGGATAAGCTCCTACAATGAGCAGTTCTTC
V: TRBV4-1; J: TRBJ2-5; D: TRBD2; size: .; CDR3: CASSQVLRLAGVQETQYF; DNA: TGCGCCAGCAGCCAAGTCCTGCGACTAGCGGGAGTACAAGAGACCCAGTACTTC
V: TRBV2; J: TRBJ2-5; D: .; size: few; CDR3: CASSGRLGGQETQYF; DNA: TGTGCCAGCAGTGGTCGTTTGGGGGGCCAAGAGACCCAGTACTTC
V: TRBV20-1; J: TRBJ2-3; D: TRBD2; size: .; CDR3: CSAGPTSGLTDTQYF; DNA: TGCAGTGCGGGCCCGACTAGCGGGCTCACAGATACGCAGTATTTT
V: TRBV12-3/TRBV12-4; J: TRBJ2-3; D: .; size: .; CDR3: CASSLLGDSADTQYF; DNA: TGTGCCAGCAGTCTTCTCGGAGACTCGGCAGATACGCAGTATTTT
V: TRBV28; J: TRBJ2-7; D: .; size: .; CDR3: CASSSGPPVNEQYF; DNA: TGTGCCAGCAGTTCGGGACCCCCTGTCAACGAGCAGTACTTC
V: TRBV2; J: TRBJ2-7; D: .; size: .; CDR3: CASGSYYEQYF; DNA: TGTGCCAGCGGGAGCTATTACGAGCAGTACTTC
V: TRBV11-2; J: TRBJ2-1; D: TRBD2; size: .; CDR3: CASSSLAGGMGEQFF; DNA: TGTGCCAGCAGTTCACTAGCGGGAGGGATGGGTGAGCAGTTCTTC
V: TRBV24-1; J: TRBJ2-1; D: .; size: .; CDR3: CATSRESNEQFF; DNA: TGTGCCACCAGTCGCGAGAGCAATGAGCAGTTCTTC
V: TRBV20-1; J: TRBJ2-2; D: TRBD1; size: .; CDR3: CSARGFRDRNTGELFF; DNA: TGCAGTGCTCGGGGCTTCCGGGACAGAAACACCGGGGAGCTGTTTTTT
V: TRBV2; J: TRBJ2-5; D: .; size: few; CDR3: CASSERSGTQLKTQYF; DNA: TGTGCCAGCAGTGAAAGGTCCGGGACACAGCTCAAGACCCAGTACTTC
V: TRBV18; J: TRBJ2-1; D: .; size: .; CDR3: CASKPLNEQFF; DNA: TGTGCCAGCAAGCCGTTGAATGAGCAGTTCTTC
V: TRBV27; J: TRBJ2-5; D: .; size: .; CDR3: CASSPVSRREETQYF; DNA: TGTGCCAGCAGTCCCGTCTCGCGGCGGGAAGAGACCCAGTACTTC
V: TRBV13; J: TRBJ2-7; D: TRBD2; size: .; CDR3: CASSTLAGGLPYEQYF; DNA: TGTGCCAGCAGCACACTAGCGGGAGGGCTGCCGTACGAGCAGTACTTC
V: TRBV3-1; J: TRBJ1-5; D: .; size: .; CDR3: CASSLGPPVQPQHF; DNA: TGTGCCAGCAGCCTGGGACCTCCCGTCCAGCCCCAGCATTTT
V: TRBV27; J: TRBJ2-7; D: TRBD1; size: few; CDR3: CASSQTGSLTYEQYF; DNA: TGTGCCAGCAGTCAGACAGGGTCCTTAACCTACGAGCAGTACTTC
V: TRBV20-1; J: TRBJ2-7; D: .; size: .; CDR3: CSARDQEWEQYF; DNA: TGCAGTGCTAGAGATCAGGAATGGGAGCAGTACTTC
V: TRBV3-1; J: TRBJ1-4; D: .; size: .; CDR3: CASSQGLLGEKLFF; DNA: TGTGCCAGCAGCCAAGGCCTCCTTGGAGAAAAACTGTTTTTT